This entry is about one T cell receptor beta chain. Antigen unknown. The data are from a study of CXCR3-negative and CXCR3-positive naive CD8 T cells. Germline loops: CDR1 SEHNR, CDR2 FQNEAQ (reference sequence). The CDR3 loop spans 13 amino acids. The libraries of TRB cDNA were prepared using 5' RACE with UMI labels. TCRdb reprocessed the 5' RACE reads and keeps a single row for each CDR3 protein, giving no DNA. In all, the sample yields approximately 88,000 distinct CDR3 sequences. Overall study findings and caveats: Naive cells used TRBV-TRBJ genes in much the same way whether CXCR3-negative or CXCR3-positive; memory cells did not.

CD45RO-CCR7+CD27+CD95- defined naive CD8+ T cells. The chain couples TRBV7-9 to TRBJ2-1; as DNA is missing, the TRBD1 call by TCRdb cannot be tested. The clonotype was recovered from a human donor in good health. Some clones in this sample may be carry-over from other donors' samples. Sequencing input: naive CXCR3- CD8+ T cells from blood. Subset in this sample: CD45RO-CCR7+CD27+CD95- naive CD8+ T cells lacking CXCR3 (TNR3-). This chain's CDR3 is CASSLGGRDEQFF. The full variable domain, in which reference TRBV7-9 and TRBJ2-1 provide the parts outside the CDR3, is DTGVSQNPRHKITKRGQNVTFRCDPISEHNRLYWYRQTLGQGPEFLTYFQNEAQLEKSRLLSDRFSAERPKGSFSTLEIQRTEQGDSAMYLCASSLGGRDEQFFGPGTRLTVL.